These 22 T cell receptor beta chains originate from one sample sequenced in a study of memory B cells and T cells in multiple sclerosis. CFSE-dim autoproliferating and CFSE-high non-proliferating T cells from unstimulated culture were sequenced separately. About 50 million CFSE-labeled PBMCs were cultured less than nine days unstimulated, then replicate wells were pooled. Assay used: immunoSEQ multiplex PCR; TCRdb lists only in-frame clones, some missing. Among 30,000 to 40,000 clones listed, roughly 86% were seen once. Their antigens are not known. Material for sequencing was PBMCs from blood kept in culture. The receptor source for this set is a human donor with multiple sclerosis.

V and J are TRBV2 and TRBJ1-1; D unresolved. This CDR3 has 12 amino acids. The germline V and J ends were trimmed by 7 bases and 3 bases, with 9 bases remaining between them. From germline, CDR1 is SNHLY and CDR2 FYNNEI. CDR3 loop: CASTLGDTEAFF. The CDR3 DNA is TGTGCCAGCACCCTTGGAGACACTGAAGCTTTCTTT.

The chain has TRBV28 and TRBJ2-7, with D maybe TRBD1 (5 bases). The length of the CDR3 is 14 residues. V gave up 1 base and J gave up 2 bases, with 9 bases separating them. Germline values: CDR1 MDHEN, CDR2 SYDVKM. CDR3 nucleotide sequence: TGTGCCAGCAGTTTATCAGGGCCGGCCTACGAGCAGTACTTC. Amino acids: CASSLSGPAYEQYF.

The V gene is TRBV5-1, the J gene TRBJ2-3, with D maybe TRBD2 (6 bases). V shed 1 base and J shed 1 base, with 10 bases lying between them. This CDR3 contains 15 residues. Germline loops: CDR1 SGHRS, CDR2 YFSETQ. CDR3 nucleotide sequence: TGCGCCAGCAGCTTGCGGGACTTAGGCACAGATACGCAGTATTTT. This gives the protein CASSLRDLGTDTQYF.

A single count supports this clone. V usage is TRBV15 and J usage is TRBJ1-3, with D tentatively TRBD1 (5 bases). Germline CDR1 LNHNV, CDR2 YYDKDF (reference sequence). Trimming took off 0 bases at V and 4 bases at J, with 10 bases between the two ends. CDR3 length: 15 residues. Written as DNA, the CDR3 is TGTGCCACCAGCAGAGACAGGGTTCGCGGAAACACCATATATTTT. Translated, it gives CATSRDRVRGNTIYF.

The J gene is TRBJ2-7, the V gene TRBV7-8; 7 nucleotides match TRBD1. The germline V gene encodes CDR1 SGHVS and CDR2 FQNEAQ. This CDR3 has 16 amino acids. V gave up 3 bases and J gave up 3 bases; unmatched junction bases: 11. The CDR3 DNA reads TGTGCCAGCAGCTTGTACGACAGGGCGATCCACTACGAGCAGTACTTC. Translating gives CASSLYDRAIHYEQYF.

On this clone itself: This specimen includes other DNA sequences encoding the same CDR3. This chain joins TRBV9 and TRBJ1-2; TRBD1 aligns across 7 bases. The germline V gene has CDR1 SGDLS and CDR2 YYNGEE. After removal of 0 bases from V and 3 bases from J, the junction contained 8 bases not matched to a gene. This CDR3 has 16 residues. The CDR3 DNA is TGTGCCAGCAGCGTAGTATCGGGGGGACAGCACTATGGCTACACCTTC. It yields the protein CASSVVSGGQHYGYTF.

V usage is TRBV28 and J usage is TRBJ2-7; D might be TRBD2 (6 bases). Germline V CDR1 and CDR2: MDHEN, SYDVKM. The CDR3 consists of 13 residues. V lost 7 bases, J lost 3 bases, and 13 bases lay in between. As DNA, the CDR3 is TGTGCCAGCATGGGGACTTTCGGCTACGAGCAGTACTTC. It is translated as CASMGTFGYEQYF. The whole variable domain, filled in from reference TRBV28 and TRBJ2-7, reads DVKVTQSSRYLVKRTGEKVFLECVQDMDHENMFWYRQDPGLGLRLIYFSYDVKMKEKGDIPEGYSVSREKKERFSLILESASTNQTSMYLCASMGTFGYEQYFGPGTRLTVT.

This clone was observed a few times. The gene calls are TRBV2 and TRBJ2-7; D ambiguous. Trimming cost V 5 bases and J 0 bases, with 14 bases left between them. The germline V gene encodes CDR1 SNHLY and CDR2 FYNNEI. The CDR3 has 15 amino acids. The CDR3 DNA is TGTGCCAGCAGTTCAAGCCCTTCCCTCTCCTACGAGCAGTACTTC. This codes for CASSSSPSLSYEQYF.

The chain joins TRBV2 to TRBJ1-2; D unresolved. V lost 9 bases and J 5 bases, leaving 19 bases between the germline ends. Germline assignment: CDR1 SNHLY and CDR2 FYNNEI. The CDR3 contains 14 residues. The CDR3 nucleotides are TGTGCCAGACGAGGCCCGACATACGGGTATGGCTACACCTTC. It is translated as CARRGPTYGYGYTF.

The V and J genes are TRBV7-3 and TRBJ2-7; the D is unclear. V was shortened by 2 bases and J by 7 bases, with 12 bases between the two germline ends. The germline V gene has CDR1 SGHTA and CDR2 FQGTGA. The CDR3 has 13 amino acids. Here the CDR3 DNA reads TGTGCCAGCAGCTTAGCCCCTCAGAGTGAGCAGTACTTC. It is translated as CASSLAPQSEQYF.

This rearrangement joins TRBV6-1 to TRBJ2-7, with no clear D. Trimming took off 1 base at V and 6 bases at J, with 16 bases between the two ends. This CDR3 contains 15 residues. CDR1 is MNHNS and CDR2 is SASEGT in the germline V gene. This chain's CDR3 is CASSEEPGRWAEQYF. CDR3 DNA: TGTGCCAGCAGTGAAGAGCCAGGTCGTTGGGCCGAGCAGTACTTC.

This chain joins TRBV27 and TRBJ2-7; D gene ambiguous. The CDR3 length is 11 residues. CDR1 is MNHEY and CDR2 is SMNVEV in the germline V gene (reference sequence). The V end was cut by 6 bases, the J end by 6 bases, with 9 bases between. The CDR3 DNA reads TGTGCCAGCAGCCAAGGGTTCGAGCAGTACTTC. It specifies CASSQGFEQYF.

The V gene is TRBV5-1, the J gene TRBJ2-2; 7 bases line up with TRBD1. Germline CDR1 SGHRS, CDR2 YFSETQ. J gave up 0 bases and V 4 bases, and 12 bases lay outside the gene matches. The CDR3 has 18 amino acids. The CDR3 nucleotides are TGCGCCAGCAGCCGCGGACAGGAATGGAGCCCGAACACCGGGGAGCTGTTTTTT. This sequence encodes CASSRGQEWSPNTGELFF.

The chain recombines TRBV19 with TRBJ2-2; D might be TRBD1 (5 bases). This CDR3 contains 14 residues. Trimming took 7 bases from V and 4 from J, leaving 13 bases between them. CDR1 and CDR2 from the germline V gene are LNHDA and SQIVND (reference sequence). CDR3 nucleotides: TGTGCCAGTACCAAGACAGTACTCACCGGGGAGCTGTTTTTT. It is translated as CASTKTVLTGELFF.

This clone has just one count. The chain is built from TRBV11-2 and TRBJ2-3; 8 bases line up with TRBD1. Losses at the gene ends were 1 base for V and 6 bases for J; bases not matched to a gene: 6. Germline CDR1 and CDR2: SGHAT and FQNNGV. This CDR3 spans 15 amino acids. CDR3 in DNA: TGTGCCAGCAGCTTAGCAGGGGGCGATTGGGATACGCAGTATTTT. Amino acid sequence: CASSLAGGDWDTQYF.

This sequence joins TRBV29-1 and TRBJ2-2; 7 nucleotides line up with TRBD2. The CDR3 has 12 amino acids. Trimming removed 7 bases from V and 6 bases from J; junction bases left unmatched: 5. CDR1 SQVTM and CDR2 ANQGSEA come from the germline V gene. The CDR3 reads CSAVGRAGELFF. The CDR3 DNA reads TGCAGCGCCGTGGGGAGGGCCGGGGAGCTGTTTTTT.

On this clone: Other nucleotide sequences from this sample produce the same CDR3. In DNA form, the CDR3 reads TGTGCCAGCAGCAGCACCCCCGGGACAGGGGACCCGGGCAATCAGCCCCAGCATTTT. Protein sequence: CASSSTPGTGDPGNQPQHF. The chain is built from TRBV7-9 and TRBJ1-5, with 10 positions matching TRBD1. Germline V CDR1 and CDR2: SEHNR, FQNEAQ (reference sequence). This CDR3 comprises 19 residues. V shed 5 bases and J 2 bases; nucleotides not matched to a gene: 15.

The chain links TRBV5-1 to TRBJ2-3, with 14 bases lining up with TRBD2. The CDR3 is 15 residues long. The germline V gene has CDR1 SGHRS and CDR2 YFSETQ. The V segment lost 4 bases and the J segment 7 bases; nucleotides outside the gene matches: 5. DNA for the CDR3: TGCGCCAGCAGCCGAGGACTAGCGGGGGGTAATACGCAGTATTTT. Amino acid sequence: CASSRGLAGGNTQYF.

The chain is built from TRBV9 and TRBJ1-3; D possibly corresponds to TRBD1 (5 bases). CDR1 is SGDLS and CDR2 is YYNGEE in the germline V gene. This CDR3 is 17 amino acids long. Trimming pared 0 bases from V and 1 base from J, leaving 14 bases between. The CDR3 coding sequence is TGTGCCAGCAGCGTAGGAGCCCCAGGGTGGTCTGGAAACACCATATATTTT. This gives the protein CASSVGAPGWSGNTIYF.

V gene TRBV19 combines with J gene TRBJ2-1; no firm D call. The CDR3 sequence is 14 residues long. CDR1 LNHDA and CDR2 SQIVND come from the germline V gene (reference sequence). V was clipped by 6 bases and J by 9 bases, with 18 bases between them. CDR3 in amino acids: CASRSVGLNAEQFF. CDR3 DNA sequence: TGTGCCAGTAGGAGCGTAGGGTTAAATGCTGAGCAGTTCTTC.

V and J are TRBV7-8 and TRBJ2-7; D remains ambiguous. Germline assignment: CDR1 SGHVS and CDR2 FQNEAQ. This CDR3 has 14 residues. V lost 1 base and J 7 bases, leaving 14 bases between the germline ends. CDR3 sequence: CASSLGQLPGEQYF. CDR3 bases: TGTGCCAGCAGCTTAGGGCAGCTCCCTGGGGAGCAGTACTTC.

This clone was detected only a few times. The chain joins TRBV19 to TRBJ1-1, with D perhaps matching TRBD1 (6 bases). V lost 3 bases to trimming and J lost 2 bases, with 13 bases between them. The CDR3 has 15 residues. Germline values: CDR1 LNHDA, CDR2 SQIVND (reference sequence). The CDR3 region is CASSMAGAANTEAFF. The CDR3, as DNA: TGTGCCAGTAGTATGGCAGGGGCTGCTAACACTGAAGCTTTCTTT.